Listed below are T cell receptor beta chains from one sample, sequenced in a study of blood T cell repertoires in COVID-19. Assay used: immunoSEQ multiplex PCR; TCRdb lists only in-frame clones, some missing. The sample shows around 93,000 clones, about four fifths of them seen only once. The specimen sequenced was peripheral blood. These receptors were obtained from a woman of 80 years or more with acute or convalescent COVID-19. Each CDR3 is given with its conserved first and last residue. The order of the fields is clone size, V gene, J gene, D gene, CDR3 DNA, CDR3 protein. A D gene is named only where the DNA matches it firmly. Clone size, where shown, is once, few, many, or a class for clones that have expanded.

.	TRBV5-8	TRBJ2-1	.	TGTGCCAGCAGCTGGACTACACTTAACAATGAGCAGTTCTTC	CASSWTTLNNEQFF
.	TRBV2	TRBJ1-4	.	TGTGCCAGCAGTGAAACAGGGAAAGAAAAACTGTTTTTT	CASSETGKEKLFF
.	TRBV7-3	TRBJ2-2	.	TGTGCCAGCAGCTTAGTTCGCACCGGGGAGCTGTTTTTT	CASSLVRTGELFF
.	TRBV7-9	TRBJ1-3	.	TGTGCCAGCAGCTTCAATACCTACAGAGGGTCTGGAAACACCATATATTTT	CASSFNTYRGSGNTIYF
once	TRBV2	TRBJ1-4	.	TGTGCCAGCAGTGCATCGGCAACTAATGAAAAACTGTTTTTT	CASSASATNEKLFF
.	TRBV15	TRBJ2-5	.	TGTGCCACCAGCAGAGACAGGGGTCAAGAGACCCAGTACTTC	CATSRDRGQETQYF
many	TRBV9	TRBJ1-2	.	TGTGCCAGCAGCGCAGACCCGGAGGGCTATGGCTACACCTTC	CASSADPEGYGYTF
medium-sized	TRBV3-1/TRBV3-2	TRBJ1-1	.	TGTGCCAGCAGCCAATCGACAGAGAACACTGAAGCTTTCTTT	CASSQSTENTEAFF
.	TRBV5-4	TRBJ2-7	TRBD1	TGTGCCAGCAGCTTCGGGACAGTGGCCTACGAGCAGTACTTC	CASSFGTVAYEQYF
once	TRBV28	TRBJ2-7	.	TGTGCCAGCAGTTCAGGGACTTACTACGAGCAGTACTTC	CASSSGTYYEQYF
.	TRBV11-2	TRBJ1-6	.	TGTGCCAGCAGCCCCCGGGAGGGGGATTCACCCCTCCACTTT	CASSPREGDSPLHF
.	TRBV7-2	TRBJ2-7	TRBD2	TGTGCCAGCAGCTTCGGGGGGGCAGGTGCTTCCTACGAGCAGTACTTC	CASSFGGAGASYEQYF
.	TRBV7-9	TRBJ2-7	.	TGTGCCAGCAGCTTAGCCGGGGAGCAGTACTTC	CASSLAGEQYF
.	TRBV18	TRBJ1-3	TRBD1	TGTGCCAGCTCACGGGACAGGGCTGGAAACACCATATATTTT	CASSRDRAGNTIYF
.	TRBV29-1	TRBJ2-1	.	TGCAGCGTTGTCCAGGGCTGGGCAAAGGAGCAGTTCTTC	CSVVQGWAKEQFF
.	TRBV28	TRBJ1-5	.	TGTGCCAGCACTGGGGAGGGGCAGCCCCAGCATTTT	CASTGEGQPQHF
.	TRBV6-5	TRBJ2-2	TRBD2	TGTGCCACCGCGGGGGACTGGACCGGGGAGCTGTTTTTT	CATAGDWTGELFF
.	TRBV27	TRBJ1-5	.	TGTGCCAGCAGAAAGGGAGATCAGCCCCAGCATTTT	CASRKGDQPQHF
.	TRBV7-2	TRBJ1-3	.	TGTGCCAGCAGCTTAGATCGCGGGCGGGATACCATATATTTT	CASSLDRGRDTIYF
.	TRBV6-1	TRBJ2-7	TRBD1	TGTGCCAGCAGTGAACCTCCCGAACAGGGGCGCTATCGAAGAGAGCAGTACTTC	CASSEPPEQGRYRREQYF
.	TRBV10-1	TRBJ2-7	TRBD2	TGCGCCAGCAGTGCTAATTTTACTCCCCCCGGACCGGGAGGGTACGAGCAGTACTTC	CASSANFTPPGPGGYEQYF
.	TRBV5-6	TRBJ1-5	.	TGTGCCAGCAGCCTACGGGTGCTCAATCAGCCCCAGCATTTT	CASSLRVLNQPQHF
.	TRBV7-8	TRBJ1-2	TRBD1	TGTGCCAGCAGCTTAGCCCCGGAACAGGGGTTTCTCTATGGCTACACCTTC	CASSLAPEQGFLYGYTF
.	TRBV12-3/TRBV12-4	TRBJ1-2	.	TGTGCCAGCAGCGGGACTGCTCATGGCTACACCTTC	CASSGTAHGYTF
.	TRBV18	TRBJ1-1	.	TGTGCCAGCTCACCTCCCCTGACAGGCAACACTGAAGCTTTCTTT	CASSPPLTGNTEAFF
many	TRBV11-2	TRBJ1-2	.	TGTGCCAGCAGCCCCGGGTCGGGCTACACCTTC	CASSPGSGYTF
.	TRBV6-2/TRBV6-3	TRBJ2-5	TRBD1	TGTGCCAGCAGCCTCCGGGACAGGGGACACAGTGGAGAGACCCAGTACTTC	CASSLRDRGHSGETQYF
once	TRBV9	TRBJ1-3	TRBD1	TGTGCCAGCAGCACCGGGACAGTTTCCTCTGGAAACACCATATATTTT	CASSTGTVSSGNTIYF
.	TRBV7-2	TRBJ2-7	TRBD1	TGTGCCAGCACCCGACAGGGGGGGCCCTACGAGCAGTACTTC	CASTRQGGPYEQYF
.	TRBV6-5	TRBJ1-2	TRBD1	TGTGCCAGCAGTCTGGACAGGCTCGGGGATGGCTACACCTTC	CASSLDRLGDGYTF
.	TRBV5-4	TRBJ2-3	.	TGTGCCAGCAGCCCAACCCCGGACTTCACAGATACGCAGTATTTT	CASSPTPDFTDTQYF
.	TRBV27	TRBJ1-1	.	TGTGCCAGCATCAGTGGACTAAACACTGAAGCTTTCTTT	CASISGLNTEAFF
.	TRBV19	TRBJ1-6	TRBD1	TGTGCCAGTACTCCAGCGGCAGGACAGGGTGGTTCACCCCTCCACTTT	CASTPAAGQGGSPLHF
.	TRBV6-5	TRBJ2-7	TRBD1	TGTGCCAGCATTACAGGGGATACCTCAACCTACGAGCAGTACTTC	CASITGDTSTYEQYF
.	TRBV4-3	TRBJ2-3	.	TGCGCCAGCAGCCAAGATCATCGGCAGGGGTTGGCAGATACGCAGTATTTT	CASSQDHRQGLADTQYF
.	TRBV27	TRBJ1-4	.	TGTGCCAGCAGTTTGAGGACACGCTCCGAAAAACTGTTTTTT	CASSLRTRSEKLFF
.	TRBV2	TRBJ1-4	TRBD1	TGTGCCACCTACAGGGGTTTTAATGAAAAACTGTTTTTT	CATYRGFNEKLFF
.	TRBV2	TRBJ1-2	.	TGTGCCAGCAGTGAAGGGAGCGGGGGCTACACCTTC	CASSEGSGGYTF
.	TRBV7-8	TRBJ2-7	TRBD2	TGTGCCAGCAGCTTATCCGGACTAGCCTACGAGCAGTACTTC	CASSLSGLAYEQYF
.	TRBV7-9	TRBJ2-5	TRBD2	TGTGCCAGCAGCAGGACTAGCGGGGCGGCGGAGACCCAGTACTTC	CASSRTSGAAETQYF
.	TRBV6-5	TRBJ2-7	.	TGTGCCAGCAGCCGTTGGAGCTCCTACGAGCAGTACTTC	CASSRWSSYEQYF
.	TRBV4-2	TRBJ1-3	TRBD1	TGTGCCAGCAGCCAAGAAGGACAGGGGAGTGGAAACACCATATATTTT	CASSQEGQGSGNTIYF
.	TRBV6-2/TRBV6-3	TRBJ2-7	TRBD2	TGTGCCAGCAGCTTTAGCGGGAGAGGCTACGAGCAGTACTTC	CASSFSGRGYEQYF
few	TRBV29-1	TRBJ1-2	.	TGCAGCGTTGAAACAGGCCGGGGGTCTGGCTATGGCTACACCTTC	CSVETGRGSGYGYTF
.	TRBV19	TRBJ1-1	TRBD1	TGTGCCAGTAGTGTGGGGACAGCTATGAACACTGAAGCTTTCTTT	CASSVGTAMNTEAFF
few	TRBV6-2/TRBV6-3	TRBJ2-1	TRBD2	TGTGCCAGCAGCCCCGGAGGGAGGGCCGTAGATGAGCAGTTCTTC	CASSPGGRAVDEQFF
.	TRBV6-5	TRBJ1-3	TRBD1	TGTGCCAGCACCAACAGGGGATTTGGAAACACCATATATTTT	CASTNRGFGNTIYF
.	TRBV9	TRBJ2-3	TRBD2	TGTGCCAGCAGCGGGGGACTAGCGGGGGAGGATACGCAGTATTTT	CASSGGLAGEDTQYF
.	TRBV6-2/TRBV6-3	TRBJ2-2	.	TGTGCCAGCAGTTACTCGATAGGGGTAAATCCTTGGACCGGGGAGCTGTTTTTT	CASSYSIGVNPWTGELFF
.	TRBV10-1	TRBJ2-1	TRBD2	TGCGCCAGCAGCGAGACCGGGGGGGGCCGGGAGTTCTTC	CASSETGGGREFF
.	TRBV7-3	TRBJ2-1	TRBD1	TGTGCCAGCAGTCGACAGGGATCCTACAATGAGCAGTTCTTC	CASSRQGSYNEQFF